A selection of T cell receptor beta chains follows, all from one sample in a study of blood T cells in healthy people across ages. TCRdb reprocessed the 5' RACE reads with MiXCR, giving one entry per CDR3 protein. The sample lists 800,000 or so distinct CDR3 sequences, about 25% occurring once. These data are also associated with another study on T cells of mothers and their children.

Sequenced input: blood. These receptors were obtained from a boy between 10 and 17 years old in good health. Both conserved end residues are part of each CDR3. Each record gives: D gene, J gene, clone size, V gene, CDR3 length, CDR3 DNA, CDR3 protein. A D gene is named only where the DNA matches it firmly. Clone size is stated in some rows and not others, as once, few, many or a class when expanded.

d_gene: NA
j_gene: TRBJ1-2
abundance: NA
v_gene: TRBV3-1
len: 14
CDR3nt: TGTGCCAGCAGCCCCCGGGATGGAGGTCGTGGCTACACCTTC
CDR3aa: CASSPRDGGRGYTF

d_gene: TRBD2
j_gene: TRBJ2-7
abundance: few
v_gene: TRBV3-1
len: 16
CDR3nt: TGTGCCAGCAGCCGGATTAGCGGGGGGGGAAGCTCCGAGCAGTACTTC
CDR3aa: CASSRISGGGSSEQYF

d_gene: NA
j_gene: TRBJ1-5
abundance: few
v_gene: TRBV14
len: 16
CDR3nt: TGTGCCAGCAGCCAAGAAACAGTAAGTGACAATCAGCCCCAGCATTTT
CDR3aa: CASSQETVSDNQPQHF

d_gene: NA
j_gene: TRBJ2-3
abundance: few
v_gene: TRBV7-2
len: 17
CDR3nt: TGTGCCAGCAGCCTTCCGGAGGGGGTCCTTAGCACAGATACGCAGTATTTT
CDR3aa: CASSLPEGVLSTDTQYF

d_gene: NA
j_gene: TRBJ1-2
abundance: many
v_gene: TRBV27
len: 13
CDR3nt: TGTGCCAGCAGCTCCGACAGGAACTATGGCTACACCTTC
CDR3aa: CASSSDRNYGYTF

d_gene: TRBD2
j_gene: TRBJ2-1
abundance: NA
v_gene: TRBV7-9
len: 16
CDR3nt: TGTGCCAGCAGCGACGGACTAGCGGCTGCTATGTATGAGCAGTTCTTC
CDR3aa: CASSDGLAAAMYEQFF

d_gene: TRBD1
j_gene: TRBJ2-7
abundance: NA
v_gene: TRBV25-1
len: 15
CDR3nt: TGTGCCAGCAGTCCTGACAGGGGGATTCCCTACGAGCAGTACTTC
CDR3aa: CASSPDRGIPYEQYF

d_gene: TRBD1
j_gene: TRBJ2-1
abundance: NA
v_gene: TRBV4-1
len: 15
CDR3nt: TGCGCCAGCAGCCAACAGGCAGGGGGCCTAGATGAGCAGTTCTTC
CDR3aa: CASSQQAGGLDEQFF

d_gene: TRBD2
j_gene: TRBJ2-7
abundance: NA
v_gene: TRBV9
len: 14
CDR3nt: TGTGCCAGCAGCGTAGCCGCGGGAGACTACGAGCAGTACTTC
CDR3aa: CASSVAAGDYEQYF

d_gene: TRBD1
j_gene: TRBJ1-1
abundance: NA
v_gene: TRBV6-5
len: 15
CDR3nt: TGTGCCAGCAGCCTACGGACAGGGCTATTCTCTGAAGCTTTCTTT
CDR3aa: CASSLRTGLFSEAFF

d_gene: NA
j_gene: TRBJ2-5
abundance: NA
v_gene: TRBV3-1
len: 13
CDR3nt: TGTGCCAGCAGCCATGGACAACCAGAGACCCAGTACTTC
CDR3aa: CASSHGQPETQYF

d_gene: TRBD1
j_gene: TRBJ2-7
abundance: few
v_gene: TRBV14
len: 15
CDR3nt: TGTGCCAGCAGCACGGCCGGGACAGGGCCCTACGAGCAGTACTTC
CDR3aa: CASSTAGTGPYEQYF

d_gene: TRBD1
j_gene: TRBJ1-1
abundance: NA
v_gene: TRBV3-1
len: 15
CDR3nt: TGTGCCAGCAGCCAAGGGGACAGGTTGGACACTGAAGCTTTCTTT
CDR3aa: CASSQGDRLDTEAFF

d_gene: NA
j_gene: TRBJ1-2
abundance: NA
v_gene: TRBV29-1
len: 12
CDR3nt: TGCAGCGTTGAACAGGGTCACTATGGCTACACCTTC
CDR3aa: CSVEQGHYGYTF

d_gene: NA
j_gene: TRBJ1-2
abundance: NA
v_gene: TRBV29-1
len: 12
CDR3nt: TGCAGCGTGACGGACGGATACTATGGCTACACCTTC
CDR3aa: CSVTDGYYGYTF

d_gene: NA
j_gene: TRBJ2-4
abundance: NA
v_gene: TRBV5-1
len: 14
CDR3nt: TGCGCCAGCAGCTTAGGGGAGTCCAAAAACATTCAGTACTTC
CDR3aa: CASSLGESKNIQYF

d_gene: TRBD1
j_gene: TRBJ1-5
abundance: NA
v_gene: TRBV2
len: 15
CDR3nt: TGTGCCAGCAGCAACGGACAGGGGAAGAATCAGCCCCAGCATTTT
CDR3aa: CASSNGQGKNQPQHF

d_gene: TRBD2
j_gene: TRBJ2-3
abundance: few
v_gene: TRBV4-1
len: 15
CDR3nt: TGCGCCAGCAGCCAAGGAACGGGAGGGCGAAATACGCAGTATTTT
CDR3aa: CASSQGTGGRNTQYF

d_gene: NA
j_gene: TRBJ2-3
abundance: few
v_gene: TRBV7-2
len: 15
CDR3nt: TGTGCCAGCAGCCCTAGGGACGAAAGCACAGATACGCAGTATTTT
CDR3aa: CASSPRDESTDTQYF

d_gene: NA
j_gene: TRBJ1-4
abundance: few
v_gene: TRBV28
len: 14
CDR3nt: TGTGCCAGCAGTTCTTCCGGGCGGTGGGAAAAACTGTTTTTT
CDR3aa: CASSSSGRWEKLFF

d_gene: TRBD1
j_gene: TRBJ2-7
abundance: many
v_gene: TRBV20-1
len: 12
CDR3nt: TGCAGCGCGCGGGACAGGTCCTACGAGCAGTACTTC
CDR3aa: CSARDRSYEQYF

d_gene: TRBD2
j_gene: TRBJ2-5
abundance: once
v_gene: TRBV9
len: 13
CDR3nt: TGTGCCAGCGGTAGCGGGTACCAAGAGACCCAGTACTTC
CDR3aa: CASGSGYQETQYF

d_gene: NA
j_gene: TRBJ2-7
abundance: NA
v_gene: TRBV2
len: 16
CDR3nt: TGTGCCAGCAGTGGGTTGTTGGAGACCTCTTCCTACGAGCAGTACTTC
CDR3aa: CASSGLLETSSYEQYF

d_gene: TRBD2
j_gene: TRBJ2-5
abundance: NA
v_gene: TRBV29-1
len: 15
CDR3nt: TGCAGCGGCCTCGGGACTAGCGCGAATCAAGAGACCCAGTACTTC
CDR3aa: CSGLGTSANQETQYF

d_gene: NA
j_gene: TRBJ2-4
abundance: NA
v_gene: TRBV29-1
len: 15
CDR3nt: TGCAGCGTTGAAAACGTACAGGGTTTCACAAACATTCAGTACTTC
CDR3aa: CSVENVQGFTNIQYF

d_gene: NA
j_gene: TRBJ2-7
abundance: NA
v_gene: TRBV10-3
len: 13
CDR3nt: TGTGCCATCAAAGCATCGGGGGCTGAGGAGCAGTACTTC
CDR3aa: CAIKASGAEEQYF

d_gene: NA
j_gene: TRBJ2-7
abundance: many
v_gene: TRBV15
len: 11
CDR3nt: TGTGCCACCAGCGATGAATACGAGCAGTACTTC
CDR3aa: CATSDEYEQYF

d_gene: NA
j_gene: TRBJ1-2
abundance: few
v_gene: TRBV6-2/TRBV6-3
len: 13
CDR3nt: TGTGCCAGCACCGGAAACTTATACTATGGCTACACCTTC
CDR3aa: CASTGNLYYGYTF

d_gene: TRBD1
j_gene: TRBJ2-4
abundance: few
v_gene: TRBV11-2
len: 14
CDR3nt: TGTGCCAGCAGCTCCGGGACAGTTAAAAACATTCAGTACTTC
CDR3aa: CASSSGTVKNIQYF

d_gene: NA
j_gene: TRBJ2-3
abundance: few
v_gene: TRBV28
len: 14
CDR3nt: TGTGCCAGCAGGCCGTCCGGACGCACAGATACGCAGTATTTT
CDR3aa: CASRPSGRTDTQYF

d_gene: NA
j_gene: TRBJ2-1
abundance: few
v_gene: TRBV18
len: 16
CDR3nt: TGTGCCAGCTCACCACCCCAGGGCGAGTCCTACAATGAGCAGTTCTTC
CDR3aa: CASSPPQGESYNEQFF

d_gene: NA
j_gene: TRBJ2-7
abundance: NA
v_gene: TRBV6-2/TRBV6-3
len: 15
CDR3nt: TGTGCCAGCAGTTACAGTTGGACAGATTCCTACGAGCAGTACTTC
CDR3aa: CASSYSWTDSYEQYF

d_gene: NA
j_gene: TRBJ1-1
abundance: many
v_gene: TRBV9
len: 13
CDR3nt: TGTGCCAGCAGCGCGACAGGGAACACTGAAGCTTTCTTT
CDR3aa: CASSATGNTEAFF

d_gene: NA
j_gene: TRBJ2-7
abundance: NA
v_gene: TRBV6-1
len: 11
CDR3nt: TGTGCCGGTAGTGACTCCTACGAGCAGTACTTC
CDR3aa: CAGSDSYEQYF

d_gene: TRBD2
j_gene: TRBJ2-3
abundance: NA
v_gene: TRBV4-1
len: 18
CDR3nt: TGCGCCAGCAGCCAAGACGGCACTAGCGTCACGAGCACAGATACGCAGTATTTT
CDR3aa: CASSQDGTSVTSTDTQYF

d_gene: NA
j_gene: TRBJ2-4
abundance: NA
v_gene: TRBV29-1
len: 14
CDR3nt: TGCAGCGTCCTAGTGGGACTTCACAAAAACATTCAGTACTTC
CDR3aa: CSVLVGLHKNIQYF

d_gene: TRBD1
j_gene: TRBJ1-2
abundance: NA
v_gene: TRBV29-1
len: 12
CDR3nt: TGCAGCGTTGAGCAGGGGGCATATGGCTACACCTTC
CDR3aa: CSVEQGAYGYTF

d_gene: NA
j_gene: TRBJ2-7
abundance: NA
v_gene: TRBV7-2
len: 15
CDR3nt: TGTGCCAGCAGCCGAGGTCCCGGCGGCGGGTACGAGCAGTACTTC
CDR3aa: CASSRGPGGGYEQYF

d_gene: TRBD2
j_gene: TRBJ2-3
abundance: NA
v_gene: TRBV4-3
len: 18
CDR3nt: TGCGCCAGCAGCCAAGATCGGCTCAGCGGGGGAGACACAGATACGCAGTATTTT
CDR3aa: CASSQDRLSGGDTDTQYF

d_gene: NA
j_gene: TRBJ2-5
abundance: NA
v_gene: TRBV5-1
len: 16
CDR3nt: TGCGCCAGCAGCTTGACGGGAGCCGTCTCCCAAGAGACCCAGTACTTC
CDR3aa: CASSLTGAVSQETQYF

d_gene: NA
j_gene: TRBJ1-4
abundance: few
v_gene: TRBV29-1
len: 11
CDR3nt: TGCAGCGTTGACGGTGGGGAAAAACTGTTTTTT
CDR3aa: CSVDGGEKLFF

d_gene: NA
j_gene: TRBJ1-5
abundance: few
v_gene: TRBV30
len: 14
CDR3nt: TGTGCCTGGGCAGCGGAGCCTCTTGGGCAGCCCCAGCATTTT
CDR3aa: CAWAAEPLGQPQHF

d_gene: NA
j_gene: TRBJ1-1
abundance: NA
v_gene: TRBV7-2
len: 12
CDR3nt: TGTGCCAGCAGCTTCCAGAACACTGAAGCTTTCTTT
CDR3aa: CASSFQNTEAFF

d_gene: TRBD2
j_gene: TRBJ2-5
abundance: NA
v_gene: TRBV7-2
len: 15
CDR3nt: TGTGCCAGCAGCTTATACCTAGCGGGAGCGGGTGAGCAGTACTTC
CDR3aa: CASSLYLAGAGEQYF

d_gene: TRBD2
j_gene: TRBJ2-1
abundance: few
v_gene: TRBV29-1
len: 15
CDR3nt: TGCAGCGGCGGGACTAGCGGGGGGGCTCGGAATGAGCAGTTCTTC
CDR3aa: CSGGTSGGARNEQFF

d_gene: TRBD2
j_gene: TRBJ2-3
abundance: few
v_gene: TRBV9
len: 17
CDR3nt: TGTGCCAGCAGCGTAGAAATAGAGACTAGCGGAACAGATACGCAGTATTTT
CDR3aa: CASSVEIETSGTDTQYF

d_gene: NA
j_gene: TRBJ1-1
abundance: NA
v_gene: TRBV20-1
len: 13
CDR3nt: TGCAGTGCTACGGGGATACTGAACACTGAAGCTTTCTTT
CDR3aa: CSATGILNTEAFF

d_gene: TRBD2
j_gene: TRBJ2-3
abundance: NA
v_gene: TRBV4-3
len: 17
CDR3nt: TGCGCCAGCAGCCAAGATACCGTCCAGCGGGGAACAGATACGCAGTATTTT
CDR3aa: CASSQDTVQRGTDTQYF

d_gene: NA
j_gene: TRBJ2-2
abundance: NA
v_gene: TRBV27
len: 16
CDR3nt: TGTGCCAGCAGTTTTAGGAATACAGGCGGGACCGGGGAGCTGTTTTTT
CDR3aa: CASSFRNTGGTGELFF

d_gene: TRBD1
j_gene: TRBJ1-2
abundance: NA
v_gene: TRBV4-3
len: 15
CDR3nt: TGCGCCAGCAGCCAAAAAACCCGGGACAGGGATGGCTACACCTTC
CDR3aa: CASSQKTRDRDGYTF

d_gene: NA
j_gene: TRBJ2-7
abundance: few
v_gene: TRBV12-3/TRBV12-4
len: 12
CDR3nt: TGTGCCAGCAGTCCCACTAGCCACGAGCAGTACTTC
CDR3aa: CASSPTSHEQYF

d_gene: TRBD1
j_gene: TRBJ2-7
abundance: NA
v_gene: TRBV4-1
len: 15
CDR3nt: TGCGCCAGCAGCCACCTGACAGGGTTGGACTACGAGCAGTACTTC
CDR3aa: CASSHLTGLDYEQYF

d_gene: NA
j_gene: TRBJ2-7
abundance: NA
v_gene: TRBV4-2
len: 14
CDR3nt: TGTGCCAGCAGCCTTAACTCGATCGATTACGAGCAGTACTTC
CDR3aa: CASSLNSIDYEQYF

d_gene: NA
j_gene: TRBJ2-7
abundance: NA
v_gene: TRBV4-3
len: 17
CDR3nt: TGCGCCAGCAGCCAAGACAGGAGCGAAACCTTTACCTACGAGCAGTACTTC
CDR3aa: CASSQDRSETFTYEQYF

d_gene: NA
j_gene: TRBJ1-1
abundance: once
v_gene: TRBV5-5
len: 13
CDR3nt: TGTGCCAGCAGTCAGGACTGGAACACTGAAGCTTTCTTT
CDR3aa: CASSQDWNTEAFF

d_gene: TRBD2
j_gene: TRBJ2-3
abundance: few
v_gene: TRBV5-1
len: 18
CDR3nt: TGCGCCAGCAGCGGAAGACTAGCGGGAGCGTCTAGCACAGATACGCAGTATTTT
CDR3aa: CASSGRLAGASSTDTQYF

d_gene: NA
j_gene: TRBJ2-7
abundance: NA
v_gene: TRBV18
len: 13
CDR3nt: TGTGCCAGCTCGCCATGGGAGTCCTACGAGCAGTACTTC
CDR3aa: CASSPWESYEQYF

d_gene: NA
j_gene: TRBJ1-3
abundance: NA
v_gene: TRBV7-9
len: 18
CDR3nt: TGTGCCAGCAGCTGGCCCCCAGCGGACGTCAACTCTGGAAACACCATATATTTT
CDR3aa: CASSWPPADVNSGNTIYF

d_gene: TRBD1
j_gene: TRBJ2-5
abundance: NA
v_gene: TRBV29-1
len: 13
CDR3nt: TGCAGCGTTGAAGGGGACAGCCAAGAGACCCAGTACTTC
CDR3aa: CSVEGDSQETQYF

d_gene: NA
j_gene: TRBJ2-5
abundance: few
v_gene: TRBV12-3/TRBV12-4
len: 14
CDR3nt: TGTGCCAGCAGTGTTGAGGCGGGCCAAGAGACCCAGTACTTC
CDR3aa: CASSVEAGQETQYF